This T cell receptor beta chain was sequenced in a study of blood T cell repertoires in COVID-19. Study at large: Samples of COVID-19 (acute and convalescent) were obtained from the United States, Italy and Spain. T cells, B-cell-depleted T cells, or PBMCs provided the cDNA or gDNA that served as material.

V was clipped by 6 bases and J by 5 bases; unmatched bases: 8. The CDR3 extends over 15 amino acids. CDR1 is LNHDA, CDR2 SQIVND, per germline (reference sequence). Original handling: Counts of nucleated cells, estimated from reference gene primer amplification, were obtained. Data came from immunoSEQ multiplex PCR; TCRdb stores just in-frame clones and leaves some out. Clone size and the V and J calls come from that table; the DNA yielded D and trimming. Of 50,000 to 65,000 clones in the sample, about four fifths were seen once. Sequencing was performed on peripheral blood. The receptor comes from a woman between 55 and 75 years old with acute or convalescent COVID-19. The chain combines TRBV19 with TRBJ1-5; 9 nucleotides agree with TRBD1. As DNA, the CDR3 is TGTGCCAGTAGCGACAGGGGGGATTTGTATCAGCCCCAGCATTTT. It yields the protein CASSDRGDLYQPQHF.